The 27 T cell receptor beta chains below come from one sample, sequenced in a study of T-cell reconstitution after alpha-beta-depleted transplantation in children. This sample's TCRbeta library carried unique molecular identifier barcodes. MiXCR was run by TCRdb on the PCR reads, yielding one entry per CDR3 protein. The profile covers roughly 570,000 distinct CDR3 sequences, with roughly 30% appearing a single time and around 36% taken by the ten largest. The source material was PBMCs, sampled before TCRalphabeta/CD19-depleted stem cell transplant. The receptors were gathered from a boy under two years old with Wiskott-Aldrich syndrome, due to receive a stem cell transplant.

This chain uses TRBV27 with TRBJ2-1, with 9 bases lining up with TRBD2. Germline CDR1 is MNHEY and CDR2 is SMNVEV (reference sequence). The ends lost 0 bases at V and 8 bases at J; junction bases unmatched: 8. This CDR3 is built from 16 residues. The CDR3 coding sequence is TGTGCCAGCAGTTTATCGGGCGGGAGGGCCTGGGATGAGCAGTTCTTC. The encoded protein is CASSLSGGRAWDEQFF.

The rearrangement joins TRBV24-1 to TRBJ1-1, with TRBD1 identical over 8 bases. V lost 2 bases and J lost 4; bases outside the gene matches: 5. The germline CDR1 and CDR2 sequences are KGHDR and SFDVKD. This CDR3 region has 15 residues. This CDR3 reads CATSDSGQGGTEAFF. For the CDR3, the DNA is TGTGCCACCAGTGATTCTGGACAGGGAGGCACTGAAGCTTTCTTT.

The rearrangement joins TRBV11-2 to TRBJ2-3, with a weak D call TRBD2 (6 bases). The CDR3 has 14 residues. The V gene lost 2 bases and the J gene lost 3 bases, with 9 bases spanning the gap. The V gene's germline CDR1 is SGHAT and CDR2 FQNNGV. The CDR3 loop is CASSLRLVTDTQYF. The CDR3 DNA is TGTGCCAGCAGCTTACGACTAGTAACAGATACGCAGTATTTT.

This chain links TRBV5-1 with TRBJ2-5; 10 bases are a match to TRBD1. This CDR3 is 16 amino acids long. V was pared by 4 bases and J by 1 base, with 7 bases of the junction left unmatched. Germline CDR1 is SGHRS and CDR2 is YFSETQ. The CDR3 region has the DNA TGCGCCAGCAGCCCAAGGACAGGGGGTCCCCAAGAGACCCAGTACTTC. Its protein product is CASSPRTGGPQETQYF.

The chain employs TRBV12-3 or TRBV12-4 and TRBJ2-5; D is perhaps TRBD2 (5 bases). The length of the CDR3 is 13 residues. Trimming removed 3 bases from V and 5 bases from J, with 10 bases in between. This CDR3 is CASSLAPGETQYF. CDR3 DNA: TGTGCCAGCAGTTTGGCCCCGGGGGAGACCCAGTACTTC.

A few counts support this clonotype. V and J are TRBV5-5 and TRBJ2-5; no clear D. V lost 2 bases and J 2 bases, leaving 7 bases between the germline ends. Germline-derived CDR1 and CDR2 are SGHKS and YYEKEE (reference sequence). This CDR3 spans 13 amino acids. CDR3 sequence: CASSFLPQETQYF. Written as DNA, the CDR3 is TGTGCCAGCAGCTTTTTACCGCAAGAGACCCAGTACTTC.

This sequence joins TRBV18 and TRBJ1-1; a possible D gene is TRBD1 (5 bases). The germline V gene encodes CDR1 KGHSH and CDR2 LQKENI. Trimming removed 3 bases at V and 6 bases at J, with 20 bases between. The CDR3 loop spans 16 amino acids. The DNA of the CDR3 is TGTGCCAGCTCACCTCTCGCCCTCCGGGGGAAATCTGAAGCTTTCTTT. This sequence encodes CASSPLALRGKSEAFF. Complete variable domain (other parts from reference TRBV18 and TRBJ1-1): NAGVMQNPRHLVRRRGQEARLRCSPMKGHSHVYWYRQLPEEGLKFMVYLQKENIIDESGMPKERFSAEFPKEGPSILRIQQVVRGDSAAYFCASSPLALRGKSEAFFGQGTRLTVV.

This chain links TRBV5-1 with TRBJ2-5, with 8 positions matching TRBD1. Germline CDR1 and CDR2: SGHRS and YFSETQ. J was trimmed by 4 bases and V by 4 bases; bases with no gene match: 6. The length of the CDR3 is 14 residues. The chain's CDR3 is CASSATGAAETQYF. DNA for the CDR3: TGCGCCAGCAGCGCGACAGGGGCGGCAGAGACCCAGTACTTC.

In this sample, this clonotype turned up a few times. The chain has TRBV6-1 and TRBJ2-1; a possible D gene is TRBD2 (6 bases). Per the germline V gene, CDR1 is MNHNS and CDR2 is SASEGT. The CDR3 spans 13 residues. V was trimmed by 8 bases and J by 7 bases, leaving 15 bases between them. CDR3 protein: CASGGIAKNEQFF. The CDR3 nucleotides are TGTGCCAGCGGCGGGATAGCGAAAAATGAGCAGTTCTTC.

This clonotype was counted between two and nine times. V usage is TRBV5-1 and J usage is TRBJ2-7; maybe TRBD2 (6 bases). With 2 bases removed from V and 0 bases from J, the gap between germline ends came to 12 bases. The CDR3 covers 15 residues. CDR1 and CDR2 from the germline V gene are SGHRS and YFSETQ. The CDR3 DNA reads as TGCGCCAGCAGCTTCTCGGCGGGAAGCTCCTACGAGCAGTACTTC. Translating it yields CASSFSAGSSYEQYF.

This chain links TRBV12-5 with TRBJ2-1; 12 bases line up with TRBD2. Germline CDR1 LGHNT, CDR2 FRNRAP. This CDR3 region has 15 residues. The V and J ends lost 6 bases and 2 bases, in that order; junction bases with no gene match: 2. CDR3 loop: CASGPSGRAYNEQFF. As DNA, the CDR3 is TGTGCTAGTGGCCCTAGCGGGAGGGCCTACAATGAGCAGTTCTTC.

The chain combines TRBV5-1 with TRBJ2-3; 7 bases are shared with TRBD2. Germline V gene lookup returns CDR1 SGHRS and CDR2 YFSETQ. Trimming removed 6 bases from V and 2 bases from J; junction bases left unmatched: 12. CDR3 length: 16 residues. This chain's CDR3 is CASNIYSGGATDTQYF. As DNA, the CDR3 is TGCGCCAGCAACATCTACTCGGGGGGAGCCACAGATACGCAGTATTTT.

This clonotype was recorded a few times. This chain connects TRBV28 to TRBJ2-2, with TRBD1 matching 7 bases. This CDR3 region has 16 residues. Germline values: CDR1 MDHEN, CDR2 SYDVKM. Trimming took 6 bases from V and 5 from J; bases not matched to a gene: 12. Here the CDR3 DNA reads TGTGCCAGCAGCCTATCCACAGGGGTCGATACCGGGGAGCTGTTTTTT. Its protein product is CASSLSTGVDTGELFF.

The chain employs TRBV12-3 or TRBV12-4 and TRBJ2-1; TRBD2 matches 12 bases. The CDR3 totals 14 residues. J was trimmed by 7 bases and V by 6 bases; bases with no gene match: 4. Written as DNA, the CDR3 is TGTGCCAGCAGGACTAGCGGGAGTAGGAATGAGCAGTTCTTC. Its protein product is CASRTSGSRNEQFF.

V and J are TRBV13 and TRBJ2-3; TRBD1 matches 7 bases. The CDR3 spans 18 residues. Unmatched junction bases numbered 13, after V lost 4 bases and J lost 0 bases. The germline CDR1 and CDR2 sequences are PRHDT and FYEKMQ (reference sequence). CDR3 amino acids: CASSYPGTDYRSTDTQYF. CDR3 bases: TGTGCCAGCAGCTACCCCGGGACAGATTATAGAAGCACAGATACGCAGTATTTT.

The V and J genes are TRBV6-1 and TRBJ2-3, with 10 bases lining up with TRBD1. The germline gives CDR1 MNHNS, CDR2 SASEGT. J gave up 7 bases and V 4 bases, and 8 bases lay outside the gene matches. There are 15 residues in the CDR3. The CDR3 is CASSASWDRGNTQYF. For the CDR3, the DNA is TGTGCCAGCAGTGCCTCTTGGGACAGGGGTAATACGCAGTATTTT.

The chain couples TRBV12-3 or TRBV12-4 to TRBJ1-1, with TRBD1 matching over 9 bases. This CDR3 comprises 16 residues. The V gene end was trimmed by 7 bases and the J gene end by 1 base; junction bases not matched to a gene: 10. The CDR3, as DNA: TGTGCCAGCACCAGGGACAGGGTTTATGCGAACACTGAAGCTTTCTTT. It specifies CASTRDRVYANTEAFF.

This clonotype was seen only a few times. The gene calls are TRBV5-1 and TRBJ2-5; tentatively, D is TRBD2 (6 bases). Looked up from germline, CDR1 is SGHRS and CDR2 is YFSETQ. The V end lost 2 bases, the J end lost 5 bases, and 16 bases lay between the germline ends. The CDR3 runs 15 residues. The chain's CDR3 is CASSLRLDGGETQYF. The CDR3 coding sequence is TGCGCCAGCAGCTTACGATTAGACGGAGGGGAGACCCAGTACTTC. The full variable domain, with the rest looked up from reference TRBV5-1 and TRBJ2-5, is KAGVTQTPRYLIKTRGQQVTLSCSPISGHRSVSWYQQTPGQGLQFLFEYFSETQRNKGNFPGRFSGRQFSNSRSEMNVSTLELGDSALYLCASSLRLDGGETQYFGPGTRLLVL.

This chain uses TRBV5-1 with TRBJ1-2; no firm D call. This CDR3 region has 14 residues. The V gene lost 0 bases and the J gene lost 4 bases, with 10 bases spanning the gap. The germline gives CDR1 SGHRS, CDR2 YFSETQ. The CDR3 reads CASSLDSSAYGYTF. CDR3 nucleotides: TGCGCCAGCAGCTTGGACAGCTCTGCCTATGGCTACACCTTC.

V gene TRBV28 combines with J gene TRBJ2-3, with TRBD2 matching 10 bases. The germline V gene encodes CDR1 MDHEN and CDR2 SYDVKM. This CDR3 is 15 amino acids long. Unmatched junction bases numbered 3, after V lost 2 bases and J lost 4 bases. CDR3 sequence (DNA): TGTGCCAGCAGTTTACTAGCGGGAGAGGCAGATACGCAGTATTTT. Its protein product is CASSLLAGEADTQYF. The full variable domain, its missing parts supplied by reference TRBV28 and TRBJ2-3, is DVKVTQSSRYLVKRTGEKVFLECVQDMDHENMFWYRQDPGLGLRLIYFSYDVKMKEKGDIPEGYSVSREKKERFSLILESASTNQTSMYLCASSLLAGEADTQYFGPGTRLTVL.

The CDR3 nucleotides read TGTGCCAGCAGTTACCTTACTAGCGGGAGCTACAATGAGCAGTTCTTC. Its protein is CASSYLTSGSYNEQFF. The chain combines TRBV6-5 with TRBJ2-1, with 11 bases matching TRBD2. The CDR3 extends over 16 amino acids. From germline, CDR1 is MNHEY and CDR2 SVGAGI. The J segment lost 3 bases and the V segment lost 2 bases, leaving 3 bases of the junction unmatched.

The J gene is TRBJ2-7, the V gene TRBV3-1, with TRBD1 identical over 9 bases. The V segment lost 4 bases and the J segment 2 bases; nucleotides outside the gene matches: 6. CDR3 length: 15 residues. In germline, CDR1 is LGHDT, CDR2 YNNKEL (reference sequence). The DNA for the CDR3 is TGTGCCAGCAGCCTCCGACAGGGGGTTGCCTACGAGCAGTACTTC. This sequence encodes CASSLRQGVAYEQYF.

This clonotype was observed a handful of times. The chain is built from TRBV9 and TRBJ1-2, with 8 positions matching TRBD1. The length of the CDR3 is 14 residues. The germline V gene encodes CDR1 SGDLS and CDR2 YYNGEE. The ends lost 4 bases at V and 7 bases at J; junction bases unmatched: 9. CDR3 bases: TGTGCCAGCAGCCAGACAGGGGCCCGGGCTGGCTACACCTTC. This encodes CASSQTGARAGYTF.

The sample holds a few counts of this clonotype. The chain employs TRBV5-1 and TRBJ2-3; the D gene is possibly TRBD1 (5 bases). In germline, CDR1 is SGHRS, CDR2 YFSETQ. Trimming stripped 1 base from V and 4 bases from J, with 16 bases between. This CDR3 has 16 amino acids. This chain's CDR3 is CASSLLRGEGADTQYF. DNA of the CDR3: TGCGCCAGCAGCTTGTTAAGGGGTGAAGGGGCAGATACGCAGTATTTT.

This clonotype turned up a few times. The genes are TRBV29-1 and TRBJ2-4, with 7 nucleotides matching TRBD1. CDR3 length: 16 residues. Germline CDR1 SQVTM, CDR2 ANQGSEA. After removal of 4 bases from V and 1 base from J, the junction contained 10 bases not matched to a gene. This CDR3 reads CSVVHRGRGAKNIQYF. The CDR3 DNA is TGCAGCGTTGTCCACAGGGGACGAGGGGCCAAAAACATTCAGTACTTC. Variable domain in full (rest from reference TRBV29-1 and TRBJ2-4): SAVISQKPSRDICQRGTSLTIQCQVDSQVTMMFWYRQQPGQSLTLIATANQGSEATYESGFVIDKFPISRPNLTFSTLTVSNMSPEDSSIYLCSVVHRGRGAKNIQYFGAGTRLSVL.

In regard to this clonotype: An end of the junction does not agree with germline; a read error may underlie this. The chain joins TRBV28 to TRBJ1-5; unclear D gene. CDR3 length: 13 amino acids. From germline, CDR1 is MDHEN and CDR2 SYDVKM. Here the CDR3 DNA reads TGTGCCAGCAGTTTGATCGGGGATCAGGCCCAGCATTTT. Protein product: CASSLIGDQAQHF.

This clonotype was counted only a few times. The chain employs TRBV2 and TRBJ2-7, with D perhaps matching TRBD2 (6 bases). The germline gives CDR1 SNHLY, CDR2 FYNNEI. V lost 3 bases to trimming and J lost 1 base, with 10 bases between them. The CDR3 covers 14 residues. The CDR3 reads CASSDAGTSYEQYF. The CDR3 nucleotides are TGTGCCAGCAGTGATGCGGGGACGTCCTACGAGCAGTACTTC.